This T cell receptor (beta chain) was recorded in a study of T cells after yellow fever vaccination. Only a few counts were recorded for this clonotype. The CDR3 runs to 11 residues. V lost 9 bases to trimming and J lost 7 bases, with 11 bases between them. CDR1 and CDR2 (germline): SNHLY, FYNNEI. Each CDR3 protein is one row after TCRdb ran MiXCR on the 5' RACE reads. The profile covers hundreds of thousands of distinct CDR3 sequences, with about a fifth appearing a single time and approximately 16% taken by the ten largest. The origin of this receptor is a man aged 18 to 35 who received the YFV17D yellow fever vaccine. The sample in question was PBMCs, obtained roughly 20 days after the first yellow fever vaccination. The gene calls are TRBV2 and TRBJ2-3; no clear D gene. The CDR3: CARLLGNTQYF. The CDR3 DNA reads as TGTGCCAGGTTACTGGGAAATACGCAGTATTTT.